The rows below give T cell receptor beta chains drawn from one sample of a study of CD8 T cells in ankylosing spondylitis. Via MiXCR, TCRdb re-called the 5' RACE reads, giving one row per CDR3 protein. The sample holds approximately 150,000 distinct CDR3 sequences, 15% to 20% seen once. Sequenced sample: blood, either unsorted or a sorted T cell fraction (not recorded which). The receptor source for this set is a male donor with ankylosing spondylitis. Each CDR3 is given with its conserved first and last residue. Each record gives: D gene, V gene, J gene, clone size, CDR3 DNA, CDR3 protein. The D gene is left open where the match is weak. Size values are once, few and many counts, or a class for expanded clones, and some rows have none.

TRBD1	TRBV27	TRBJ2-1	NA	TGTGCCAGCAGCCTCCGTGGGACAGTTTACAATGAGCAGTTCTTC	CASSLRGTVYNEQFF
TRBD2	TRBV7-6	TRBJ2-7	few	TGTGCCAGCAGCCCCTCACCGGGACTAGCGGACGAGCAGTACTTC	CASSPSPGLADEQYF
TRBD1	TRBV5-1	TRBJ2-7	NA	TGCGCCAGCAGCGACAGGGGCCTTCTCGGGGAGCAGTACTTC	CASSDRGLLGEQYF
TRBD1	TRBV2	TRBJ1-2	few	TGTGCCAGCAGTGGCGGGACAGTTGTTTTGGGCTACACCTTC	CASSGGTVVLGYTF
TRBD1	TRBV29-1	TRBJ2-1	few	TGCAGCGTTGAAGAAGGAGGAGACAGGGTGGTGCATGAGCAGTTCTTC	CSVEEGGDRVVHEQFF
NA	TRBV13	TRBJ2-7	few	TGTGCCAGCAGCTTAGAGGCCGGGGGGCGGACCTACGAGCAGTACTTC	CASSLEAGGRTYEQYF
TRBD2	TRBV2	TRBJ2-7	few	TGTGCCAGCAGAGCCCGGGGGGGACACGAGCAGTACTTC	CASRARGGHEQYF
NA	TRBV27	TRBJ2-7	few	TGTGCCAGCAGTTTTTCAGGGAACTCCTACGAGCAGTACTTC	CASSFSGNSYEQYF
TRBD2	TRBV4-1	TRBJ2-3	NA	TGCGCCAGCAGCAGCCAAGCGGGGACCACAGATACGCAGTATTTT	CASSSQAGTTDTQYF
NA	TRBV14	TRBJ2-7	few	TGTGCCAGCAGCCTTCGCGGGAACTCCTACGAGCAGTACTTC	CASSLRGNSYEQYF
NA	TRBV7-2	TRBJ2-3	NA	TGTGCCAGCAGCCGCCCCCTAAGCACAGATACGCAGTATTTT	CASSRPLSTDTQYF
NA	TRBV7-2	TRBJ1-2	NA	TGTGCCAGCAGCTCAGAAAGGGACCCCAACTATGGCTACACCTTC	CASSSERDPNYGYTF
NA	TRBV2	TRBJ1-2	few	TGTGCCAGCAGTGAGGGACTTACCGATGGCTACACCTTC	CASSEGLTDGYTF
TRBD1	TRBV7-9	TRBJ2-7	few	TGTGCCAGCAGCCCGCCGACAGGGATATACGAGCAGTACTTC	CASSPPTGIYEQYF
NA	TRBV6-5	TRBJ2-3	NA	TGTGCCAGCAGTTACGTAAGGTCCGGGGGCAGGACAGATACGCAGTATTTT	CASSYVRSGGRTDTQYF
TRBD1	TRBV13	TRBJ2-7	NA	TGTGCCAGCAGCTCCAGTAACAGGGGCGAGCAGTACTTC	CASSSSNRGEQYF
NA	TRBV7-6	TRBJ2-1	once	TGTGCCAGCAGCTTCTTCCCAGAAAGCAACAATGAGCAGTTCTTC	CASSFFPESNNEQFF
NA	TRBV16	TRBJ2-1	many	TGTGCCAGCAGCCAAAAATTCGGGAGGCAGTTCTTC	CASSQKFGRQFF
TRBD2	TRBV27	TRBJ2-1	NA	TGTGCCAGCAGCCAATCTAGCGGGAGTGAGCAGTTCTTC	CASSQSSGSEQFF
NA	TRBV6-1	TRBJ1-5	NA	TGTGCCAGCCAGGGGTTACGAAATCAGCCCCAGCATTTT	CASQGLRNQPQHF
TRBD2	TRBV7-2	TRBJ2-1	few	TGTGCCAGCTCCCAGAGGAGCGGGAGTTCCGATGAGCAGTTCTTC	CASSQRSGSSDEQFF
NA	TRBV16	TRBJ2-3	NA	TGTGCCAGCAGCCAAACGCCGGGGACGACAGATACGCAGTATTTT	CASSQTPGTTDTQYF
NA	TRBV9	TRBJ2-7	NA	TGTGCCAGCAGCGTAGTTCCGAGCTCCTACGAGCAGTACTTC	CASSVVPSSYEQYF
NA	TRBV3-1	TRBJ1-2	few	TGTGCCAGCAGACGAGGGACTAACTATGGCTACACCTTC	CASRRGTNYGYTF
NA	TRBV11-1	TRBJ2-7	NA	TGTGCCAGCAGCTTAGCGGGTCCGGGTTACGAGCAGTACTTC	CASSLAGPGYEQYF
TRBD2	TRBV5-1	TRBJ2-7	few	TGCGCCAGCAGCGATACTAGCGGGAGGGTCCCCTACGAGCAGTACTTC	CASSDTSGRVPYEQYF
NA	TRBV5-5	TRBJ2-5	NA	TGTGCCAGCAGCTTTTGGCAGGGCCAAGAGACCCAGTACTTC	CASSFWQGQETQYF
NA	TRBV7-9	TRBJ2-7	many	TGTGCCAGCAGCCCAGGAGGGGGCCCCTACGAGCAGTACTTC	CASSPGGGPYEQYF
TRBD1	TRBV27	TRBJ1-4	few	TGTGCCAGCAGTCCGTTACAGGGGGCCCCTAATGAAAAACTGTTTTTT	CASSPLQGAPNEKLFF
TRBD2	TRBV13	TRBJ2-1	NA	TGTGCCAGCACTATCCGGCTAGCGGGAGGGGGCTCCTACAATGAGCAGTTCTTC	CASTIRLAGGGSYNEQFF
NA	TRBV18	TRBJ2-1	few	TGTGCCACCGGGGGGGACAGTTACAATGAGCAGTTCTTC	CATGGDSYNEQFF
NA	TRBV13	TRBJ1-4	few	TGTGCCAGCAGCCTAGGTGCGGAAAAACTGTTTTTT	CASSLGAEKLFF
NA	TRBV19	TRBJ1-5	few	TGTGCCAGTAGTATCGCGGGGGGGAGCAATCAGCCCCAGCATTTT	CASSIAGGSNQPQHF
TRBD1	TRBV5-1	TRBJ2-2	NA	TGCGCCAGCAGCCCGACAGGGGGGTACACCGGGGAGCTGTTTTTT	CASSPTGGYTGELFF
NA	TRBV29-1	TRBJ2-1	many	TGCAGCGTTGAACATCCCGGGACCAGGGTCTACAATGAGCAGTTCTTC	CSVEHPGTRVYNEQFF
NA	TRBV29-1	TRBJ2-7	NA	TGCAGCGTTGGGGAGATGGCCTACGAGCAGTACTTC	CSVGEMAYEQYF
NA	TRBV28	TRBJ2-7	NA	TGTGCCAGCAGCCTCCACGGGTCGGGGCAAGGCTACGAGCAGTACTTC	CASSLHGSGQGYEQYF
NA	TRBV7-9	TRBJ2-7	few	TGTGCCAGCAGCTTATATCAGTACGAGCAGTACTTC	CASSLYQYEQYF
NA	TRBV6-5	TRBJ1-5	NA	TGTGCCAGCAGTTGCGGGGTTCCGGGCAATCAGCCCCAGCATTTT	CASSCGVPGNQPQHF
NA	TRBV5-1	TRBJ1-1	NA	TGCGCCAGCAGCTGGAGCACACAGAACACTGAAGCTTTCTTT	CASSWSTQNTEAFF
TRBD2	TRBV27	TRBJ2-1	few	TGTGCCAGCAGTTTATCCGCGGGAGTCTCATACAATGAGCAGTTCTTC	CASSLSAGVSYNEQFF
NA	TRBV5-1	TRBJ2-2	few	TGCGCCAGCAGCTTGGCCGATAGGGGACGCAGCACCGGGGAGCTGTTTTTT	CASSLADRGRSTGELFF
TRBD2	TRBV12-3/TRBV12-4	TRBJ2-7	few	TGTGCCAGCAGTTTAGTGCTAGCGGGAGGGCCGGGCGAGCAGTACTTC	CASSLVLAGGPGEQYF
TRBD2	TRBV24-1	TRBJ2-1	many	TGTGCCACCAGTGATCCCATACGGGAGGGCCACAATGAGCAGTTCTTC	CATSDPIREGHNEQFF